These 28 T cell receptor beta chains were sequenced from one sample in a study of T cells in women clearing cervical HPV infection. Clones were read by immunoSEQ multiplex PCR, and TCRdb kept only the in-frame ones, dropping some. The sample data list tens of thousands of clones. Sequencing was performed on blood buffy coat. The receptors originated from a woman between 18 and 69 years old with a cervical HPV16 infection that either progressed to CIN3+ or cleared (not recorded which).

Of note for this clone: The missing CDR3 end, 3 residues past where the read stops, is filled in from the germline J gene. This chain joins TRBV19 and TRBJ2-2; the match to TRBD2 covers 8 bases. This CDR3 spans 17 amino acids. Germline values: CDR1 LNHDA, CDR2 SQIVND (reference sequence). The junction had 9 bases not matched to a gene; V was cut back by 6 bases and J by 0 bases. The CDR3 bases that were read are TGTGCCAGTAGCTTAAGGGCGGGGGGCACGAACACCGGGGAG. This codes for CASSLRAGGTNTGE. The entire CDR3 reads CASSLRAGGTNTGELFF.

Notes on this clone: The DNA ends 3 residues before the CDR3 does, and the rest of the CDR3 is filled in from the germline J gene. J is TRBJ2-4 and V is TRBV5-1; TRBD1 might be the D (8 bases). Per germline, CDR1 SGHRS and CDR2 YFSETQ. The CDR3 has 16 amino acids. The CDR3 loop is CASSSTLQGGYDGQYF. Incomplete CDR3 DNA: TGCGCCAGCAGCTCTACCCTACAGGGGGGGTATGATGGT.

Worth noting for this clone: The CDR3 extends 3 residues past the end of the read, so its final part is completed from the germline J gene. The chain carries TRBV7-9 and TRBJ2-4, with unresolved D. The CDR3 loop spans 14 amino acids. The germline V and J ends were trimmed by 8 bases and 0 bases, with 11 bases remaining between them. Per germline, CDR1 SEHNR and CDR2 FQNEAQ (reference sequence). The CDR3 protein is CASALQVAKNIQYF. The sequenced part of the CDR3 DNA is TGTGCCAGCGCCCTCCAGGTAGCCAAAAACATT.

As for this clone: The read terminates 3 residues ahead of where the CDR3 ends, so the germline J gene completes it. V and J are TRBV7-9 and TRBJ2-5; possibly TRBD2 for D (7 bases). CDR3 length: 11 residues. The germline V and J ends were trimmed by 10 bases and 7 bases, with 13 bases remaining between them. From germline, CDR1 is SEHNR and CDR2 FQNEAQ (reference sequence). This chain's CDR3 is CAIEGEGTQYF. The sequenced CDR3 bases are TGTGCCATCGAGGGGGAGGGGACC.

Concerning this clone: Read data end 3 residues before the CDR3 end; the end is taken from the germline J gene. V usage is TRBV5-1 and J usage is TRBJ1-2, with 7 bases lining up with TRBD1. Germline loops: CDR1 SGHRS, CDR2 YFSETQ. The CDR3 covers 13 residues. After removal of 2 bases from V and 5 bases from J, the junction contained 3 bases not matched to a gene. Partial CDR3 DNA: TGCGCCAGCAGCTTAAAGGGGGCATATGGC. It is translated as CASSLKGAYG. The complete CDR3 sequence is CASSLKGAYGYTF.

A remark on this clone: Sequencing ends 3 residues short of the CDR3 end; the germline J gene provides the rest. This chain joins TRBV6-1 and TRBJ2-7, with TRBD2 identical over 11 bases. The CDR3 is 14 amino acids. V lost 4 bases, J lost 4 bases, and 3 bases stayed unmatched. Germline V gene data show CDR1 as MNHNS and CDR2 as SASEGT. CDR3 residues: CASSVTSGGYEQYF. CDR3 DNA (partial): TGTGCCAGCAGTGTTACTAGCGGGGGTTACGAG.

Points on this clone: The observed sequence ends 3 residues before the CDR3 terminus, with the missing tail filled in from the germline J gene. The V call is TRBV30, the J call TRBJ1-2; D might be TRBD1 (5 bases). The CDR3 length is 13 residues. CDR1 and CDR2 from the germline V gene are GTSNPN and SVGIG (reference sequence). The sequenced part of the CDR3 DNA is TGTGCCGGACGGGGGAGGAGTGCAGATACC. It yields the protein CAGRGRSADT. The full CDR3 sequence reads CAGRGRSADTYTF. The variable domain in full, completed from reference TRBV30 and TRBJ1-2, reads SQTIHQWPATLVQPVGSPLSLECTVEGTSNPNLYWYRQAAGRGLQLLFYSVGIGQISSEVPQNLSASRPQDRQFILSSKKLLLSDSGFYLCAGRGRSADTYTFGSGTRLTVV.

Comment on this clone: The CDR3 is cut off 3 residues early in the read; its end comes from the germline J gene. This chain connects TRBV19 to TRBJ2-1; TRBD1 matches 9 bases. Germline V CDR1 and CDR2: LNHDA, SQIVND (reference sequence). The ends lost 4 bases at V and 7 bases at J; junction bases unmatched: 8. This CDR3 comprises 15 residues. Here the CDR3 reads CASSTTGTGSNEQFF. The sequenced CDR3 bases are TGTGCCAGTAGTACAACCGGGACAGGGTCTAATGAG.

As for this clone: The read halts 3 residues ahead of the CDR3 end, with the missing end drawn from the germline J gene. The gene calls are TRBV6-2 or TRBV6-3 and TRBJ1-6; TRBD1 aligns across 7 bases. J lost 7 bases, V lost 5 bases, and 8 bases had no gene match. CDR3 size: 15 residues. CDR1 and CDR2 from the germline V gene are MNHEY and SVGEGT. The DNA read from the CDR3 is TGTGCCAGCAGTCCGGGACAGCGCCTCAATTCACCC. It codes for CASSPGQRLNSP. The whole CDR3 protein reads CASSPGQRLNSPLHF.

Note on this clone: The sequence runs out 3 residues before the end of the CDR3; the remainder is reconstructed from the germline J gene. The chain combines TRBV7-2 with TRBJ2-1, with TRBD2 matching over 8 bases. Per germline, CDR1 SGHTA and CDR2 FQGNSA. The CDR3 consists of 13 residues. Germline trimming cut 8 bases from V and 7 bases from J; bases unmatched to any gene: 7. The part of the CDR3 DNA that was read is TGTGCCAGCCGCTGGGCGGGGGGAAATGAG. It yields the protein CASRWAGGNE. In full, the CDR3 reads CASRWAGGNEQFF.

The DNA read from the CDR3 is TGTGCCAGTAGTCCGGCTAGTACACTTAGCAATCAGCCC. Protein: CASSPASTLSNQP. The entire CDR3 protein is CASSPASTLSNQPQHF. The chain has TRBV19 and TRBJ1-5; D unresolved. Read sequence stops 3 residues before the CDR3 end, and the germline J gene provides the missing end. CDR3 length equals 16 residues. Germline CDR1 and CDR2: LNHDA and SQIVND (reference sequence). V was shortened by 5 bases and J by 0 bases, with 14 bases between the two germline ends.

As regards this clone: The CDR3 end lies 3 residues beyond the end of the read and is filled in from the germline J gene. This chain links TRBV10-3 with TRBJ2-3; the match to TRBD1 covers 8 bases. V shed 6 bases and J 7 bases; nucleotides not matched to a gene: 15. This CDR3 region has 16 residues. Germline CDR1 ENHRY, CDR2 SYGVKD. CDR3 sequence reads: CAIRSSGTGQVYTQYF. CDR3 DNA (partial): TGTGCCATCAGATCTTCCGGGACAGGTCAAGTTTATACG.

In the case of this clone: The missing CDR3 end, 3 residues past where the read stops, is filled in from the germline J gene. The rearrangement links TRBV10-3 to TRBJ2-7, with D possibly matching TRBD2 (7 bases). In germline, CDR1 is ENHRY, CDR2 SYGVKD. The CDR3 totals 15 residues. V was cut by 3 bases and J by 5 bases, with 17 bases left in between. CDR3 sequence reads: CAISDLRAGAHEQYF. The covered CDR3 bases are TGTGCCATCAGTGATTTACGGGCGGGGGCCCACGAG.

CDR3 DNA, as far as it was read: TGTGCCAGCTCACCCGACAGGGGGACCTACGAG. As protein: CASSPDRGTYE. The CDR3 in its entirety is CASSPDRGTYEQYF. The J gene is TRBJ2-7, the V gene TRBV18, with TRBD1 matching over 9 bases. Sequencing ends 3 residues short of the CDR3 end; the germline J gene provides the rest. Losses at the gene ends were 3 bases for V and 2 bases for J; bases not matched to a gene: 2. Germline loops: CDR1 KGHSH, CDR2 LQKENI. The CDR3 extends over 14 amino acids. Variable domain in full (rest from reference TRBV18 and TRBJ2-7): NAGVMQNPRHLVRRRGQEARLRCSPMKGHSHVYWYRQLPEEGLKFMVYLQKENIIDESGMPKERFSAEFPKEGPSILRIQQVVRGDSAAYFCASSPDRGTYEQYFGPGTRLTVT.

Of note for this clone: With the read ending 3 residues before the CDR3 end, the germline J gene is used to fill in that end. The chain joins TRBV5-5 to TRBJ2-2; TRBD2 agrees at 7 bases. The CDR3 has 15 amino acids. In germline, CDR1 is SGHKS, CDR2 YYEKEE (reference sequence). CDR3 sequence reads: CASSLEAREGEKLFF. Incomplete CDR3 DNA: TGTGCCAGCAGCTTGGAAGCCAGGGAGGGTGAAAAG.

Details on this clone: The CDR3 is cut off 3 residues early in the read; its end comes from the germline J gene. The genes are TRBV13 and TRBJ1-1; D is ambiguous. V dropped 5 bases and J dropped 1 base, with 14 bases sitting between them. CDR1 is PRHDT and CDR2 is FYEKMQ in the germline V gene (reference sequence). There are 15 residues in the CDR3. The CDR3 is CASSRRTYTNTEAFF. CDR3 bases read: TGTGCCAGCAGCCGCAGGACTTATACGAACACTGAA.

Notes on this clone: The CDR3 extends 3 residues past the end of the read, so its final part is completed from the germline J gene. The chain has TRBV2 and TRBJ2-3, with 11 bases fitting TRBD2. Germline assignment: CDR1 SNHLY and CDR2 FYNNEI. This CDR3 is built from 17 residues. CDR3 protein: CASSKYELAGEQETQYF. The covered CDR3 bases are TGTGCCAGCAGCAAATACGAACTAGCGGGGGAGCAAGAGACG.

Notes on this clone: The read falls 3 residues short of the CDR3 end, and the missing part is taken from the germline J gene. The chain couples TRBV12-5 to TRBJ1-5; tentatively, D is TRBD1 (5 bases). The germline V and J ends were trimmed by 7 bases and 4 bases, with 14 bases remaining between them. The CDR3 spans 14 residues. Germline V lookup: CDR1 LGHNT, CDR2 FRNRAP. The chain's CDR3 is CASAQGGSNQPQHF. Partial CDR3 DNA: TGTGCTAGTGCTCAGGGTGGGTCGAATCAGCCC.

Details on this clone: The read gets to within 3 residues of the CDR3 end, and the germline J gene fills in the rest. The chain is built from TRBV7-2 and TRBJ1-2; the D is unclear. Germline V gene data show CDR1 as SGHTA and CDR2 as FQGNSA. CDR3 length: 14 residues. Incomplete CDR3 DNA: TGTGCCAGCAGCTTATCCCACAGTTCCTACGAC. Its translation: CASSLSHSSYD. The whole CDR3 is CASSLSHSSYDYTF. Complete variable domain (other parts from reference TRBV7-2 and TRBJ1-2): GAGVSQSPSNKVTEKGKDVELRCDPISGHTALYWYRQSLGQGLEFLIYFQGNSAPDKSGLPSDRFSAERTGGSVSTLTIQRTQQEDSAVYLCASSLSHSSYDYTFGSGTRLTVV.

Turning to this clone: The read terminates 3 residues ahead of where the CDR3 ends, so the germline J gene completes it. The J gene is TRBJ1-5, the V gene TRBV19; 9 bases line up with TRBD1. CDR1 is LNHDA, CDR2 SQIVND, per germline (reference sequence). The CDR3 extends over 17 amino acids. V was clipped by 5 bases and J by 0 bases; unmatched bases: 8. This chain's CDR3 is CASSVRDRDYSNQPQHF. The sequenced CDR3 bases are TGTGCCAGTAGTGTCCGGGACAGGGACTATAGCAATCAGCCC.

Of note for this clone: Sequencing ends 3 residues short of the CDR3 end; the germline J gene provides the rest. The chain couples TRBV4-2 to TRBJ2-7; D call uncertain. In germline, CDR1 is LGHNA, CDR2 YNFKEQ. The length of the CDR3 is 14 residues. The V end was cut by 0 bases, the J end by 2 bases, with 8 bases between. The CDR3 DNA, read in part, is TGTGCCAGCAGCCAAGATCTTCTTCCCTACGAG. It translates to CASSQDLLPYE. The entire CDR3 reads CASSQDLLPYEQYF.

A note on this clone: The read stops 3 residues short of the end of the CDR3; the missing end is completed from the germline J gene. This chain joins TRBV9 and TRBJ2-3; 7 bases map to TRBD2. The germline gives CDR1 SGDLS, CDR2 YYNGEE. The CDR3 extends over 16 amino acids. J was trimmed by 5 bases and V by 0 bases; bases with no gene match: 9. The CDR3 sequence: CASSVGRRGLGDTQYF. The sequenced CDR3 bases are TGTGCCAGCAGCGTAGGGCGGCGGGGGTTAGGAGATACG.

A note on this clone: With the read ending 3 residues before the CDR3 end, the germline J gene is used to fill in that end. The chain carries TRBV5-5 and TRBJ2-3; 12 nucleotides match TRBD2. Germline V gene data show CDR1 as SGHKS and CDR2 as YYEKEE (reference sequence). This CDR3 has 15 amino acids. Trimming at V came to 7 bases and at J to 1 base, leaving 4 bases not matched to a gene. Incomplete CDR3 DNA: TGTGCCAGCGGGTCTAGCGGGGGGGGCACAGATACG. Residues: CASGSSGGGTDT. The CDR3 in full is CASGSSGGGTDTQYF.

A word on this clone: The read halts 3 residues ahead of the CDR3 end, with the missing end drawn from the germline J gene. The gene calls are TRBV29-1 and TRBJ2-6; 9 positions agree with TRBD1. Germline assignment: CDR1 SQVTM and CDR2 ANQGSEA. The CDR3 covers 16 residues. The J segment lost 3 bases and the V segment lost 0 bases, leaving 3 bases of the junction unmatched. The DNA read from the CDR3 is TGCAGCGTTGAAGATCGGGACAGGGATGGGGCCAACGTC. Protein product: CSVEDRDRDGANV. The whole CDR3 sequence is CSVEDRDRDGANVLTF.

Regarding this clone: With the read ending 3 residues before the CDR3 end, the germline J gene is used to fill in that end. The gene calls are TRBV19 and TRBJ1-2; unclear D gene. Trimming took off 6 bases at V and 4 bases at J, with 15 bases between the two ends. There are 14 residues in the CDR3. Germline CDR1 reads LNHDA; CDR2 reads SQIVND (reference sequence). The sequenced CDR3 bases are TGTGCCAGTAGCATCCGGGGATCCGCCTATGGC. This codes for CASSIRGSAYG. The complete CDR3 protein is CASSIRGSAYGYTF.

Notes on this clone: The observed sequence ends 3 residues before the CDR3 terminus, with the missing tail filled in from the germline J gene. The gene calls are TRBV2 and TRBJ2-7; unclear D gene. The CDR3 totals 11 residues. Trimming pared 7 bases from V and 3 bases from J, leaving 7 bases between. CDR1 and CDR2 (germline): SNHLY, FYNNEI. CDR3 loop: CASIKGYEQYF. The part of the CDR3 DNA that was read is TGTGCCAGCATAAAGGGCTACGAG.

A word on this clone: The sequence runs out 3 residues before the end of the CDR3; the remainder is reconstructed from the germline J gene. V and J are TRBV7-3 and TRBJ1-3, with D perhaps TRBD1 (5 bases). CDR3 length equals 14 residues. Per germline, CDR1 SGHTA and CDR2 FQGTGA. Trimming took 5 bases from V and 3 from J, leaving 11 bases between them. Partial CDR3 DNA: TGTGCCAGCAGCCCTGGGGGGGTTGGAAACACC. Encoded protein: CASSPGGVGNT. The entire CDR3 reads CASSPGGVGNTIYF.

Regarding this clone: The DNA ends 3 residues before the CDR3 does, and the rest of the CDR3 is filled in from the germline J gene. This chain connects TRBV7-2 to TRBJ2-3; TRBD1 aligns across 8 bases. Germline lookup yields CDR1 SGHTA and CDR2 FQGNSA. The trim removed 6 bases at V and 6 bases at J, leaving 2 bases unmatched. This CDR3 region has 12 residues. CDR3 sequence reads: CASSHRGDTQYF. The part of the CDR3 DNA that was read is TGTGCCAGCAGTCACAGGGGGGATACG.